One sample yielded the 10 T cell receptor beta chains listed below, sequenced in a study of patients and donors after allogeneic stem cell transplantation. MiXCR was run by TCRdb on the RT-PCR reads, yielding one entry per CDR3 protein. The table includes more than 850,000 distinct CDR3 sequences, about a sixth detected once. Sequenced: blood, either unsorted or a sorted T cell fraction (not recorded which). The source is a human donor who was either an allogeneic HSCT recipient or a stem cell or donor lymphocyte infusion donor (not recorded which). It is not recorded whose cells these are; they may come from a transplant donor.

This clonotype was observed a handful of times. The rearrangement links TRBV6-5 to TRBJ1-2; the D is unclear. The germline V gene encodes CDR1 MNHEY and CDR2 SVGAGI. This CDR3 is 13 amino acids long. The ends were cut back, 3 bases at V and 7 bases at J, with 12 bases in the middle. CDR3 DNA sequence: TGTGCCAGCAGTTATGGAACAGTGGGTGGCTACACCTTC. Its protein product is CASSYGTVGGYTF.

This clonotype was counted only a few times. The gene calls are TRBV4-1 and TRBJ2-5; 10 bases fit TRBD2. The CDR3 has 16 residues. Germline V gene sequence: CDR1 MGHRA, CDR2 YSYEKL. J lost 2 bases, V lost 2 bases, and 5 bases had no gene match. For the CDR3, the DNA is TGCGCCAGCAGCCAACCCGGACTAGCGGATCAAGAGACCCAGTACTTC. Its protein is CASSQPGLADQETQYF.

This clonotype showed up just a few times. The chain is built from TRBV12-3 or TRBV12-4 and TRBJ2-1, with D maybe TRBD1 (5 bases). With 7 bases removed from V and 3 bases from J, the gap between germline ends came to 16 bases. The CDR3 is 15 amino acids. CDR3 sequence: CASTPGRAFYNEQFF. The CDR3 DNA is TGTGCCAGCACCCCGGGCAGGGCATTCTACAATGAGCAGTTCTTC.

The V call is TRBV7-8, the J call TRBJ2-4; the D call may be TRBD1 or TRBD2 (5 bases each). Germline CDR1 and CDR2: SGHVS and FQNEAQ. The V and J ends lost 8 bases and 0 bases respectively, with 17 bases between them. The CDR3 runs to 16 residues. CDR3 loop: CASSGTPALAKNIQYF. The CDR3 coding sequence is TGTGCCAGCTCAGGGACCCCAGCTTTAGCCAAAAACATTCAGTACTTC.

J is TRBJ1-2 and V is TRBV24-1; the D is unclear. Per the germline V gene, CDR1 is KGHDR and CDR2 is SFDVKD. The V and J ends lost 3 bases and 4 bases respectively, with 14 bases between them. The CDR3 totals 15 residues. The CDR3 sequence is CATSDGIAPSYGYTF. DNA for the CDR3: TGTGCCACCAGTGATGGGATAGCGCCTTCCTATGGCTACACCTTC.

This clonotype was counted ten times or more. The chain recombines TRBV10-3 with TRBJ2-5; TRBD1 agrees at 8 bases. There are 13 residues in the CDR3. Looked up from germline, CDR1 is ENHRY and CDR2 is SYGVKD. V was clipped by 8 bases and J by 5 bases; unmatched bases: 7. This chain's CDR3 is CAIGQGAVETQYF. The CDR3 coding sequence is TGTGCCATCGGGCAGGGGGCTGTGGAGACCCAGTACTTC.

This clonotype was seen many times. The CDR3 loop is CSAERGLMNTEAFF. In DNA, the CDR3 is TGCAGCGCGGAACGGGGGCTCATGAACACTGAAGCTTTCTTT. The chain is built from TRBV29-1 and TRBJ1-1; D is perhaps TRBD1 (6 bases). From germline, CDR1 is SQVTM and CDR2 ANQGSEA. This CDR3 is 14 amino acids long. V was trimmed by 7 bases and J by 0 bases, leaving 15 bases between them.

This clonotype was detected a few times. The CDR3 DNA reads as TGTGCCAGCAGTGATCCGGGACAGTTAAAACTGTTTTTT. It translates to CASSDPGQLKLFF. The chain employs TRBV6-2 or TRBV6-3 and TRBJ1-4; 7 bases are shared with TRBD1. The junction had 7 bases not matched to a gene; V was cut back by 5 bases and J by 10 bases. In germline, CDR1 is MNHEY, CDR2 SVGEGT. The CDR3 totals 13 residues.

The chain is built from TRBV9 and TRBJ2-2, with a weak D call TRBD1 (6 bases). Germline V lookup: CDR1 SGDLS, CDR2 YYNGEE. CDR3 size: 14 residues. The ends were cut back, 4 bases at V and 4 bases at J, with 11 bases in the middle. The CDR3 DNA reads TGTGCCAGCAGCCCGAGGGGGATCACCGGGGAGCTGTTTTTT. This sequence encodes CASSPRGITGELFF.

The DNA of the CDR3 is TGCGCCAGCAGCCAAGAGTCCGGACAGGGCAGAGAGACCCAGTACTTC. Translated: CASSQESGQGRETQYF. The rearrangement joins TRBV4-1 to TRBJ2-5, with 8 bases aligning to TRBD1. J gave up 4 bases and V 0 bases, and 7 bases lay outside the gene matches. The CDR3 spans 16 residues. The germline V gene has CDR1 MGHRA and CDR2 YSYEKL.